The T cell receptor beta chain under discussion was sequenced for a study of cytomegalovirus exposure and HLA in healthy donors. 13 Jbeta primers and 60 Vbeta primers were used for the PCR. Libraries were prepared by immunoSEQ multiplex PCR; TCRdb keeps only in-frame clonotypes and omits some of them. This repertoire shows a few hundred thousand clones, approximately 82% found once; its top ten account for approximately 8.4%. Losses at the gene ends were 6 bases for V and 2 bases for J; bases not matched to a gene: 18. Germline V gives CDR1 MDHEN, CDR2 SYDVKM. The CDR3 contains 18 residues. Study-wide results and caveats: A few chains linked to CMV were shown in vitro to be specific for CMV antigens.

This clone showed up just once. Its antigen is undetermined. The chain joins TRBV28 to TRBJ2-5, with 7 bases aligning to TRBD2. This clonotype was obtained from a woman aged 55-69 years in good health and CMV-seropositive. Sequencing was carried out using PBMCs. The DNA of the CDR3 is TGTGCCAGCAGCCACGGACTAGGCCCCTCCAGCGTACAAGAGACCCAGTACTTC. It specifies CASSHGLGPSSVQETQYF.